This is a list of T cell receptor beta chains from one sample in a study of blood T cell repertoires in COVID-19. Assay: immunoSEQ multiplex PCR; the TCRdb copy retains only in-frame clones and omits some. The table shows around 37,000 clones, with 87% occurring only once. The sequenced sample consisted of peripheral blood. Receptor source: a man over 45 with active or convalescent COVID-19. Both conserved end residues are part of each CDR3. The order of the fields is V gene, CDR3 protein.

v_call: TRBV5-1
cdr3_aa: CASSLLAGGPGELFF

v_call: TRBV18
cdr3_aa: CASLGGGMNTEAFF

v_call: TRBV10-3
cdr3_aa: CAISPDSLGEAFF

v_call: TRBV14
cdr3_aa: CASSQPPAGYGYQETQYF

v_call: TRBV24-1
cdr3_aa: CATSDPRGGGGEKLFF

v_call: TRBV2
cdr3_aa: CASSYQSSGNTIYF

v_call: TRBV2
cdr3_aa: CASSRLAGGSDTQYF

v_call: TRBV7-8
cdr3_aa: CASSSLAGSNTGELFF

v_call: TRBV5-1
cdr3_aa: CASSLWGGSTDTQYF

v_call: TRBV7-9
cdr3_aa: CASSLDFLSYEQYF

v_call: TRBV5-5
cdr3_aa: CASSFGAATGELFF

v_call: TRBV5-1
cdr3_aa: CASSLAGPLTQGVHNETQYF

v_call: TRBV28
cdr3_aa: CASSFAGLNQPQHF

v_call: TRBV7-9
cdr3_aa: CASTGQGNSGSSYNEQFF

v_call: TRBV14
cdr3_aa: CASSKDRMGGYTF

v_call: TRBV4-3
cdr3_aa: CASSIDRGPSYEQYF

v_call: TRBV9
cdr3_aa: CASSVIQGGFVEAFF

v_call: TRBV4-1
cdr3_aa: CASSQGTGGYGNTIYF

v_call: TRBV18
cdr3_aa: CASSLPILTDTQYF

v_call: TRBV30
cdr3_aa: CAWGQGTNSPLHF

v_call: TRBV19
cdr3_aa: CASSDRNNEQFF

v_call: TRBV6-1
cdr3_aa: CASSEGGWEGYGYTF

v_call: TRBV5-5
cdr3_aa: CASSLAGGRAYETQYF

v_call: TRBV24-1
cdr3_aa: CATSDLGTSGLHEQYF

v_call: TRBV27
cdr3_aa: CASSLWRGKTDTQYF

v_call: TRBV10-2
cdr3_aa: CASRETGPGNQPQHF

v_call: TRBV7-3
cdr3_aa: CASSLGLAGRGRTLETQYF

v_call: TRBV6-6
cdr3_aa: CASRVGHLSYEQYF

v_call: TRBV28
cdr3_aa: CASTSIGASREKLFF

v_call: TRBV2
cdr3_aa: CASSDVWGGTGELFF

v_call: TRBV19
cdr3_aa: CASSIAGINEKLFF

v_call: TRBV6-5
cdr3_aa: CASSYAHRVTGELFF

v_call: TRBV28
cdr3_aa: CASSLGRGPEAFF

v_call: TRBV28
cdr3_aa: CASSLGLAGQYF

v_call: TRBV19
cdr3_aa: CASSIPTSGPTGELFF

v_call: TRBV13
cdr3_aa: CASSHESGGGSYEQYF

v_call: TRBV27
cdr3_aa: CASSLWVARPSYEQYF

v_call: TRBV4-3
cdr3_aa: CASSQVERGNNEQFF

v_call: TRBV10-3
cdr3_aa: CATNSGMHQPQHF

v_call: TRBV28
cdr3_aa: CASSFIAGGYNEQFF

v_call: TRBV27
cdr3_aa: CASSETNEQFF

v_call: TRBV5-1
cdr3_aa: CASSSSGVSYNEQFF

v_call: TRBV3-1/TRBV3-2
cdr3_aa: CASSQDRRTREGEQYF

v_call: TRBV18
cdr3_aa: CASSFYDSYYGYTF

v_call: TRBV30
cdr3_aa: CAWSASSGSTDTQYF

v_call: TRBV30
cdr3_aa: CAWSGVAGTDTQYF

v_call: TRBV19
cdr3_aa: CASSIEGGREQYF

v_call: TRBV6-2/TRBV6-3
cdr3_aa: CASSYEGEQFF

v_call: TRBV18
cdr3_aa: CASSPPRQGAYNEQFF

v_call: TRBV7-2
cdr3_aa: CASSYRQGRSADTQYF

v_call: TRBV2
cdr3_aa: CASSETGDSPLHF